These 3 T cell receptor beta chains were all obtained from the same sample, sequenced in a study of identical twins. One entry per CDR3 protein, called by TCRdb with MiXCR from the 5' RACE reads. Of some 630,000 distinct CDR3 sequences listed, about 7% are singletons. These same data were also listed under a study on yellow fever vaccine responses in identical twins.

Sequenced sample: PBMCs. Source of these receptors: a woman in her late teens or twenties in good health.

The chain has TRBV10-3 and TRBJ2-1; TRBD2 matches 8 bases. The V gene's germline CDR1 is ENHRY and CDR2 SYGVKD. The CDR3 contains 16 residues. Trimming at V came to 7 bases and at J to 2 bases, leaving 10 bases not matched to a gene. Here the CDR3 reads CAITPQAGVTYNEQFF. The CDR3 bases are TGTGCCATCACACCCCAAGCGGGAGTAACCTACAATGAGCAGTTCTTC.

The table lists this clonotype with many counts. The CDR3 coding sequence is TGCAGCGTTTTTAGGGACAGAAGGAACACTGAAGCTTTCTTT. Its protein product is CSVFRDRRNTEAFF. V gene TRBV29-1 combines with J gene TRBJ1-1; TRBD1 matches 7 bases. This CDR3 is 14 amino acids long. Per the germline V gene, CDR1 is SQVTM and CDR2 is ANQGSEA. Trimming removed 5 bases from V and 1 base from J; junction bases left unmatched: 7.

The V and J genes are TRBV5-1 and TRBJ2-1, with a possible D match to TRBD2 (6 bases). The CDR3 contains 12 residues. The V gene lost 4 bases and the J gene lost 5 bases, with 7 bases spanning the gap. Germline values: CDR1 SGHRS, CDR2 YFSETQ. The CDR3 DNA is TGCGCCAGCAGCGGGGGGAACAATGAGCAGTTCTTC. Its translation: CASSGGNNEQFF.